These 22 T cell receptor beta chains were sequenced from one sample in a study of beta chain features in type 1 diabetes. Study-wide findings and caveats: TCRB CDR3s were moderately but significantly shorter in Type 1 diabetes patients in all four CD4+ subsets.

Investigators reverse transcribed all isolated RNA, so they sequenced expressed TCRB transcripts. The protocol was immunoSEQ multiplex PCR, while the TCRdb copy is restricted to in-frame clones and leaves out a portion. Counted here are a few hundred thousand clones, around 10% occurring once; the ten biggest clones make up 0.6%. No antigen has been assigned to these receptors. The material sequenced was central memory CD4+ T cells from blood. These receptors originate from a man aged 25 to 45 with type 1 diabetes.

This clone was detected only a few times. This chain links TRBV14 with TRBJ2-7; 9 positions match TRBD2. V was clipped by 3 bases and J by 0 bases; unmatched bases: 3. The V gene's germline CDR1 is SGHDN and CDR2 FVKESK. The CDR3 is 15 amino acids. DNA of the CDR3: TGTGCCAGCAGCCACAAAGCGGGAGGCTCCTACGAGCAGTACTTC. Protein: CASSHKAGGSYEQYF.

This clone was detected only a few times. The V gene is TRBV5-4, the J gene TRBJ2-5, with D tentatively TRBD2 (6 bases). Germline V gene sequence: CDR1 SGHNT, CDR2 YYREEE (reference sequence). The CDR3 extends over 16 amino acids. Trimming took off 0 bases at V and 2 bases at J, with 14 bases between the two ends. CDR3: CASSLAWGTQQETQYF. The CDR3 DNA sequence: TGTGCCAGCAGCTTGGCCTGGGGGACTCAACAAGAGACCCAGTACTTC.

The chain has TRBV6-1 and TRBJ1-5; tentatively, D is TRBD1 (5 bases). CDR1 MNHNS and CDR2 SASEGT come from the germline V gene. The CDR3 is 14 amino acids. Trimming took 11 bases from V and 2 from J, leaving 16 bases between them. CDR3 sequence reads: CAARVLYGNQPQHF. CDR3 sequence (DNA): TGTGCCGCCAGGGTGCTGTATGGCAATCAGCCCCAGCATTTT.

This clone was seen only a few times. The rearrangement joins TRBV7-9 to TRBJ2-3; 7 nucleotides line up with TRBD1. Germline-derived CDR1 and CDR2 are SEHNR and FQNEAQ (reference sequence). The CDR3 is 15 amino acids. After removal of 5 bases from V and 4 bases from J, the junction contained 9 bases not matched to a gene. The CDR3 spells CASSRRQGAADTQYF. The CDR3 DNA sequence: TGTGCCAGCAGCCGAAGACAGGGAGCGGCAGATACGCAGTATTTT.

This clone showed up just a few times. The genes are TRBV20-1 and TRBJ1-2; 9 nucleotides agree with TRBD1. The ends lost 6 bases at V and 5 bases at J; junction bases unmatched: 1. CDR1 is DFQATT and CDR2 is SNEGSKA in the germline V gene (reference sequence). The CDR3 is made up of 11 amino acids. CDR3 sequence reads: CSAGTGYGYTF. The CDR3 bases are TGCAGTGCCGGGACAGGGTATGGCTACACCTTC.

The chain carries TRBV29-1 and TRBJ2-7; 8 positions agree with TRBD2. Losses at the gene ends were 5 bases for V and 7 bases for J; bases not matched to a gene: 16. Germline values: CDR1 SQVTM, CDR2 ANQGSEA. The CDR3 is made up of 15 amino acids. The CDR3 protein is CSVLGESGSSEEQYF. CDR3 in DNA: TGCAGCGTTTTGGGTGAGAGCGGGAGTTCGGAAGAGCAGTACTTC.

This clone showed up many times. The chain combines TRBV7-9 with TRBJ1-1; D might be TRBD1 (5 bases). CDR3 length: 14 residues. Germline V gene sequence: CDR1 SEHNR, CDR2 FQNEAQ (reference sequence). Trimming left V 5 bases short and J 3 bases short, with 13 bases between. DNA for the CDR3: TGTGCCAGCAGCCGCAGGGAGAGGGACACTGAAGCTTTCTTT. This encodes CASSRRERDTEAFF.

This clone occurred a few times. V and J are TRBV4-1 and TRBJ2-7; no firm D call. This CDR3 is 16 amino acids long. Germline V gene lookup returns CDR1 MGHRA and CDR2 YSYEKL. V lost 1 base and J lost 1, with 14 bases in between. CDR3 sequence: CASSQGVMVGSYEQYF. CDR3 in DNA: TGCGCCAGCAGCCAAGGGGTTATGGTCGGTTCCTACGAGCAGTACTTC.

This clone turned up a few times. The rearrangement joins TRBV6-1 to TRBJ2-7; D may be TRBD1 (6 bases). With 1 base removed from V and 2 bases from J, the gap between germline ends came to 12 bases. The CDR3 loop spans 15 amino acids. Germline V gene lookup returns CDR1 MNHNS and CDR2 SASEGT. CDR3: CASSEGGPQTYEQYF. The CDR3 bases are TGTGCCAGCAGTGAAGGGGGGCCTCAAACCTACGAGCAGTACTTC.

The J gene is TRBJ1-1, the V gene TRBV11-2; D perhaps matches TRBD1 (6 bases). V was clipped by 5 bases and J by 10 bases, with 23 bases between them. This CDR3 comprises 15 residues. Germline assignment: CDR1 SGHAT and CDR2 FQNNGV. The CDR3 DNA reads TGTGCCAGCAGCCCCCAGTTCGGGACGGGGGCTGGAGCTTTCTTT. Translating gives CASSPQFGTGAGAFF. The full variable domain, its missing parts supplied by reference TRBV11-2 and TRBJ1-1, is EAGVAQSPRYKIIEKRQSVAFWCNPISGHATLYWYQQILGQGPKLLIQFQNNGVVDDSQLPKDRFSAERLKGVDSTLKIQPAKLEDSAVYLCASSPQFGTGAGAFFGQGTRLTVV.

This clone was detected a few times. This chain uses TRBV7-2 with TRBJ2-3, with D hard to call. This CDR3 is built from 15 residues. Trimming took off 3 bases at V and 6 bases at J, with 16 bases between the two ends. Germline lookup yields CDR1 SGHTA and CDR2 FQGNSA. CDR3 DNA sequence: TGTGCCAGCAGCTTTGGTGCCTCCCAAGGGGATACGCAGTATTTT. It is translated as CASSFGASQGDTQYF. The full variable domain, in which reference TRBV7-2 and TRBJ2-3 provide the parts outside the CDR3, is GAGVSQSPSNKVTEKGKDVELRCDPISGHTALYWYRQSLGQGLEFLIYFQGNSAPDKSGLPSDRFSAERTGGSVSTLTIQRTQQEDSAVYLCASSFGASQGDTQYFGPGTRLTVL.

The table lists this clone with a few counts. The CDR3 nucleotides read TGTGCCAGCAGCCGGGATCTAGGACAGAACACTGAAGCTTTCTTT. It codes for CASSRDLGQNTEAFF. The J gene is TRBJ1-1, the V gene TRBV5-4; TRBD1 is a possible D gene (5 bases). Germline loops: CDR1 SGHNT, CDR2 YYREEE (reference sequence). Trimming shortened V by 4 bases and J by 1 base, and 14 bases separated the two germline ends. The CDR3 contains 15 residues.

The V call is TRBV27, the J call TRBJ2-1; 7 bases map to TRBD2. Per germline, CDR1 MNHEY and CDR2 SMNVEV (reference sequence). Unmatched junction bases numbered 6, after V lost 0 bases and J lost 4 bases. The CDR3 loop spans 16 amino acids. CDR3 bases: TGTGCCAGCAGTTTATCGTTTTCTAGCGGATACAATGAGCAGTTCTTC. Protein: CASSLSFSSGYNEQFF.

This clone came up a few times. V and J are TRBV7-9 and TRBJ2-1; 13 positions match TRBD2. Germline values: CDR1 SEHNR, CDR2 FQNEAQ (reference sequence). V was pared by 5 bases and J by 7 bases, with 5 bases of the junction left unmatched. The CDR3 is 15 residues long. CDR3 coding DNA: TGTGCCAGCAGCCCGCGGACTAGCGGGAGAAATGAGCAGTTCTTC. Translating gives CASSPRTSGRNEQFF.

This clone has more than one count but fewer than ten. This chain links TRBV5-1 with TRBJ2-3; D not resolved. CDR1 is SGHRS, CDR2 YFSETQ, per germline. The CDR3 has 14 residues. Trimming cost V 0 bases and J 6 bases, with 11 bases left between them. CDR3 nucleotides: TGCGCCAGCAGCTTGGTCGCTAGTGGCGATACGCAGTATTTT. Its protein is CASSLVASGDTQYF.

This clone has a handful of counts. The junction shows a germline mismatch at one end, possibly a read error. The chain has TRBV6-6 and TRBJ2-1; D possibly corresponds to TRBD1 (6 bases). Germline V CDR1 and CDR2: MNHNY, SVGAGI (reference sequence). CDR3 length: 15 residues. The CDR3 loop reads CAISDSNRVGNEQFF. For the CDR3, the DNA is TGTGCCATCAGTGATTCGAACAGGGTCGGGAATGAGCAGTTCTTC.

The sample holds a few counts of this clone. The chain couples TRBV27 to TRBJ2-7, with D perhaps matching TRBD2 (5 bases). Trimming shortened V by 4 bases and J by 6 bases, and 16 bases separated the two germline ends. The CDR3 is made up of 14 amino acids. Germline V gene data show CDR1 as MNHEY and CDR2 as SMNVEV (reference sequence). The CDR3 is CASSSADWLLEQYF. The CDR3, as DNA: TGTGCCAGCAGTTCCGCGGACTGGCTCCTCGAGCAGTACTTC.

The DNA for the CDR3 is TGTGCCTGGAGTGTAGCCGGGACCCCAAATGAGCAGTTCTTC. Its protein product is CAWSVAGTPNEQFF. This chain links TRBV30 with TRBJ2-1, with D possibly being TRBD1 or TRBD2 (5 bases each). Germline V gives CDR1 GTSNPN, CDR2 SVGIG (reference sequence). The V end was cut by 0 bases, the J end by 7 bases, with 13 bases between. The CDR3 sequence is 14 residues long. Using reference TRBV30 and TRBJ2-1 for the parts outside the CDR3, the full variable domain is SQTIHQWPATLVQPVGSPLSLECTVEGTSNPNLYWYRQAAGRGLQLLFYSVGIGQISSEVPQNLSASRPQDRQFILSSKKLLLSDSGFYLCAWSVAGTPNEQFFGPGTRLTVL.

The table lists this clone with many counts. The gene calls are TRBV21-1 and TRBJ2-3; the table gives TRBD2 as D, unverified against the DNA. TRBV21-1 is noted as a pseudogene. The CDR3 contains 18 residues. CDR3 in DNA: TGTGCCAGCAGCAAAGCCCGTTTTCGCGGAACTAGCACAGATACGCAGTATTTT. Residues: CASSKARFRGTSTDTQYF.

This clone has a handful of counts. This chain links TRBV25-1 with TRBJ2-2, with D unresolved. CDR1 and CDR2 from the germline V gene are MGHDK and SYGVNS. V gave up 5 bases and J gave up 1 base, with 8 bases separating them. The length of the CDR3 is 14 residues. CDR3 sequence: CASSRAGNTGELFF. As DNA, the CDR3 is TGTGCCAGCAGTAGAGCAGGGAACACCGGGGAGCTGTTTTTT. Full variable domain (remainder filled in from reference TRBV25-1 and TRBJ2-2): EADIYQTPRYLVIGTGKKITLECSQTMGHDKMYWYQQDPGMELHLIHYSYGVNSTEKGDLSSESTVSRIRTEHFPLTLESARPSHTSQYLCASSRAGNTGELFFGEGSRLTVL.

This clone was counted a few times. The chain joins TRBV28 to TRBJ1-4; D unresolved. This CDR3 contains 11 residues. V was cut by 7 bases and J by 10 bases, with 10 bases left in between. Germline V gene sequence: CDR1 MDHEN, CDR2 SYDVKM. CDR3 DNA sequence: TGTGCCAGCACCTGGGGAGTAAAACTGTTTTTT. It yields the protein CASTWGVKLFF. Supplemented by reference TRBV28 and TRBJ1-4, the full variable domain reads DVKVTQSSRYLVKRTGEKVFLECVQDMDHENMFWYRQDPGLGLRLIYFSYDVKMKEKGDIPEGYSVSREKKERFSLILESASTNQTSMYLCASTWGVKLFFGSGTQLSVL.

Many counts were recorded for this clone. This chain joins TRBV10-3 and TRBJ2-5; unclear D gene. Trimming removed 7 bases from V and 2 bases from J, with 11 bases in between. CDR3 length: 13 residues. CDR1 and CDR2 (germline): ENHRY, SYGVKD. The CDR3 spells CAITPGPQETQYF. The CDR3 DNA follows: TGTGCCATCACTCCGGGCCCACAAGAGACCCAGTACTTC.